The following is a T cell receptor (beta chain) sequence with its context. In the original analysis: From reference gene primer amplification, estimates of nucleated cell counts were derived. TCRdb's table, derived via immunoSEQ multiplex PCR, lists solely in-frame clones and lacks some. V, J and clone size reflect that table, while D and trimming were determined from the DNA. The table shows 310,000 or so clones, with 70% to 90% occurring only once. This entry belongs to a study of blood T cell repertoires in COVID-19. Study-wide context: The United States, Italy and Spain supplied acute and convalescent COVID-19 samples. PBMCs, B-cell-depleted T cells, or T cells were the source of the cDNA or gDNA that made up the material.

This TCR was recovered from a woman aged 45 to 65 with active or convalescent COVID-19. Sequencing was carried out using peripheral blood.

The CDR3 region is CATNSDSRSYGYTF. The CDR3 DNA sequence: TGTGCCACCAATTCCGACAGCCGCTCCTATGGCTACACCTTC. The chain has TRBV6-1 and TRBJ1-2, with a possible D match to TRBD1 (5 bases). Per the germline V gene, CDR1 is MNHNS and CDR2 is SASEGT. The germline V and J ends were trimmed by 10 bases and 4 bases, with 19 bases remaining between them. This CDR3 has 14 amino acids.